Below are 17 T cell receptor beta chains sequenced from a single sample in a study of T cells in Graves' hyperthyroidism and ophthalmopathy. Amplification targeted TCR beta CDR3 regions from RNA transcripts. With the HTBI primer set, the TCR CDR3 went through a first round of RT-PCR. In TCRdb, the multiplex PCR reads were re-called with MiXCR into one record per CDR3 protein. Of 200,000 to 250,000 distinct CDR3 sequences in the sample, approximately 17% were seen once. Sequenced material: blood. The receptors were sampled from a man aged 50 to 60 with Graves' hyperthyroidism.

The chain has TRBV5-8 and TRBJ2-7; 10 nucleotides agree with TRBD2. Unmatched junction bases numbered 12, after V lost 1 base and J lost 5 bases. Germline CDR1 and CDR2: SGHTS and YDEGEE. This CDR3 is 17 amino acids long. The CDR3 sequence is CASSLIVLAGYGDEQYF. The CDR3 DNA sequence: TGTGCCAGCAGCTTGATAGTACTAGCGGGATATGGGGACGAGCAGTACTTC.

The chain employs TRBV5-1 and TRBJ2-4; perhaps TRBD1 as D (6 bases). Germline CDR1 is SGHRS and CDR2 is YFSETQ. The V end lost 0 bases, the J end lost 3 bases, and 16 bases lay between the germline ends. This CDR3 has 17 residues. CDR3 amino acids: CASSLGRTAMVKNIQYF. The CDR3 DNA sequence: TGCGCCAGCAGCTTGGGAAGGACAGCGATGGTCAAAAACATTCAGTACTTC.

With regard to this clonotype: Compared with germline, one end of the junction differs, possibly owing to a read error. The V call is TRBV20-1, the J call TRBJ2-2; 7 nucleotides agree with TRBD2. CDR1 and CDR2 from the germline V gene are DFQATT and SNEGSKA (reference sequence). The CDR3 length is 17 residues. The CDR3 region is CSVRDRGSLKVTGELFF. CDR3 sequence (DNA): TGCAGTGTTAGAGATCGCGGGAGCCTTAAGGTCACCGGGGAGCTGTTTTTT.

The chain is built from TRBV4-1 and TRBJ2-2; D call uncertain. V was cut by 0 bases and J by 6 bases, with 8 bases left in between. The V gene's germline CDR1 is MGHRA and CDR2 YSYEKL. The CDR3 length is 14 residues. CDR3 region: CASSQEPTAGELFF. The CDR3 nucleotides read TGCGCCAGCAGCCAAGAGCCGACGGCCGGGGAGCTGTTTTTT.

This clonotype was counted ten times or more. Here the CDR3 reads CASSVQTSGAYEQYF. CDR3 nucleotide sequence: TGTGCCAGCAGTGTCCAGACTAGCGGGGCCTACGAGCAGTACTTC. This chain joins TRBV6-1 and TRBJ2-7, with 11 bases lining up with TRBD2. In germline, CDR1 is MNHNS, CDR2 SASEGT. CDR3 length: 15 amino acids. J lost 2 bases, V lost 4 bases, and 4 bases had no gene match.

In this sample, this clonotype turned up many times. The CDR3 DNA reads as TGTGCCACCAGTGATTTCGGACAGGGGGGGACCTACGAGCAGTACTTC. The encoded protein is CATSDFGQGGTYEQYF. This rearrangement joins TRBV24-1 to TRBJ2-7; 10 nucleotides line up with TRBD1. Losses at the gene ends were 1 base for V and 2 bases for J; bases not matched to a gene: 4. This CDR3 spans 16 amino acids. The germline V gene encodes CDR1 KGHDR and CDR2 SFDVKD.

This chain links TRBV7-3 with TRBJ2-3; weak D call: TRBD2 (6 bases). Trimming removed 5 bases from V and 4 bases from J, with 10 bases in between. The CDR3 has 13 residues. Germline V CDR1 and CDR2: SGHTA, FQGTGA. The CDR3 bases are TGTGCCAGCAGCCGATCGGGGGCAGATACGCAGTATTTT. Protein sequence: CASSRSGADTQYF.

A few counts support this clonotype. A read error may be the cause here, since a much bigger clone is one base away. The chain joins TRBV14 to TRBJ1-1; D uncertain. V lost 1 base, J lost 0 bases, and 3 bases lay in between. CDR3 size: 13 residues. Germline lookup yields CDR1 SGHDN and CDR2 FVKESK. Here the CDR3 reads CASSQGVNTEAFF. CDR3 in DNA: TGTGCCAGCAGCCAAGGGGTGAACACTGAAGCTTTCTTT.

The chain joins TRBV9 to TRBJ2-3; a weak D match, TRBD1 (6 bases). Germline V gives CDR1 SGDLS, CDR2 YYNGEE. The length of the CDR3 is 16 residues. Trimming removed 0 bases from V and 1 base from J, with 12 bases in between. The CDR3 is CASSVGKRTGTDTQYF. For the CDR3, the DNA is TGTGCCAGCAGCGTAGGGAAAAGGACAGGCACAGATACGCAGTATTTT.

This clonotype was seen at least ten times. The V gene is TRBV5-1, the J gene TRBJ2-4; the match to TRBD1 covers 7 bases. Germline CDR1 and CDR2: SGHRS and YFSETQ. The CDR3 loop spans 14 amino acids. Trimming took 1 base from V and 8 from J; bases not matched to a gene: 6. CDR3 sequence reads: CASSLTTGRDIQYF. In DNA, the CDR3 is TGCGCCAGCAGCTTGACGACAGGGCGGGACATTCAGTACTTC.

This clonotype was picked up many times. The DNA for the CDR3 is TGCAGTGCTAGAGATTTACGGGAGGGCACAGATACGCAGTATTTT. Encoded protein: CSARDLREGTDTQYF. The chain combines TRBV20-1 with TRBJ2-3; TRBD2 matches at 7 bases. CDR1 is DFQATT, CDR2 SNEGSKA, per germline (reference sequence). Trimming removed 0 bases from V and 1 base from J; junction bases left unmatched: 4. The CDR3 contains 15 residues.

This sequence joins TRBV5-8 and TRBJ2-7, with D tentatively TRBD2 (6 bases). The CDR3 runs 14 residues. Germline V gene sequence: CDR1 SGHTS, CDR2 YDEGEE. Trimming cost V 3 bases and J 2 bases, with 12 bases left between them. CDR3 sequence: CASSSLAKPYEQYF. The CDR3 DNA sequence: TGTGCCAGCAGCTCTCTAGCGAAGCCCTACGAGCAGTACTTC.

CDR3 nucleotide sequence: TGTGCCTGGAGTGTATTCGCCTACAATGAGCAGTTCTTC. Its translation: CAWSVFAYNEQFF. This chain connects TRBV30 to TRBJ2-1; D gene uncertain. V was trimmed by 0 bases and J by 2 bases, leaving 5 bases between them. Germline assignment: CDR1 GTSNPN and CDR2 SVGIG (reference sequence). This CDR3 spans 13 amino acids.

This clonotype was recorded at least ten times. This sequence joins TRBV5-1 and TRBJ2-2; the match to TRBD1 covers 9 bases. V gave up 3 bases and J gave up 6 bases; unmatched junction bases: 9. This CDR3 is 16 amino acids long. Germline CDR1 and CDR2: SGHRS and YFSETQ. The CDR3 reads CASSYTGTGRPGELFF. In nucleotides, the CDR3 is TGCGCCAGCAGCTACACCGGGACAGGGCGACCCGGGGAGCTGTTTTTT.

Many counts were recorded for this clonotype. The chain couples TRBV7-2 to TRBJ2-5; the D gene is possibly TRBD2 (6 bases). This CDR3 comprises 15 residues. Germline values: CDR1 SGHTA, CDR2 FQGNSA. V lost 2 bases, J lost 2 bases, and 12 bases lay in between. In DNA form, the CDR3 reads TGTGCCAGCAGCTTATACGGGGACTTACAAGAGACCCAGTACTTC. Encoded protein: CASSLYGDLQETQYF.

About this clonotype itself: Given a much more abundant clone one base away, this may be a read error. The CDR3 reads CASSLLSWGAASYEQYF. The CDR3 region has the DNA TGTGCCAGCAGTTTATTAAGCTGGGGGGCAGCATCCTACGAGCAGTACTTC. This sequence joins TRBV12-3 or TRBV12-4 and TRBJ2-7; tentatively, D is TRBD1 or TRBD2 (6 bases each). V gave up 2 bases and J gave up 1 base, with 18 bases separating them. This CDR3 is 17 amino acids long.

This clonotype was observed once. Given a much more abundant clone one base away, this may be a read error. The chain couples TRBV7-3 to TRBJ2-7; 8 bases are shared with TRBD2. CDR3 size: 14 residues. The germline V gene has CDR1 SGHTA and CDR2 FQGTGA. The CDR3 spells CASSPGAGDYEQHF. The CDR3 nucleotides read TGTGCCAGCAGCCCTGGAGCGGGAGACTACGAGCAGCACTTC.